This TCR beta chain was recorded in a study of human T cells and chemical hapten exposure. CDR1 SNHLY and CDR2 FYNNEI come from the germline V gene. The CDR3 consists of 16 residues. V lost 8 bases to trimming and J lost 3 bases, with 21 bases between them. Specified time point: patch test 2, 6 weeks after DPC sensitization. Treatment noted: therapeutic diphenylcyclopropenone sensitization with weekly scalp DPC. Study-level points and caveats: Patch test score showed a positive correlation with PT1 expanded TCR counts.

TCRdb re-derived calls from the RACE reads in MiXCR, one entry per CDR3 protein. The sample lists hundreds of thousands of distinct CDR3 sequences, more than 5% occurring once. This clonotype occurred many times. As yet, its antigen is unknown. The sample was whole blood, taken in connection with sensitization to the hapten diphenylcyclopropenone (DPC). The TCR comes from a woman aged 18-29 years with alopecia areata. Some clones in this sample may be carry-over from other donors' samples. V is TRBV2 and J is TRBJ2-3, with D possibly matching TRBD1 (7 bases). In DNA, the CDR3 is TGTGCCAGCCTCTCCAGGGGGGTCCGGGAGACAGATACGCAGTATTTT. Amino acid sequence: CASLSRGVRETDTQYF.